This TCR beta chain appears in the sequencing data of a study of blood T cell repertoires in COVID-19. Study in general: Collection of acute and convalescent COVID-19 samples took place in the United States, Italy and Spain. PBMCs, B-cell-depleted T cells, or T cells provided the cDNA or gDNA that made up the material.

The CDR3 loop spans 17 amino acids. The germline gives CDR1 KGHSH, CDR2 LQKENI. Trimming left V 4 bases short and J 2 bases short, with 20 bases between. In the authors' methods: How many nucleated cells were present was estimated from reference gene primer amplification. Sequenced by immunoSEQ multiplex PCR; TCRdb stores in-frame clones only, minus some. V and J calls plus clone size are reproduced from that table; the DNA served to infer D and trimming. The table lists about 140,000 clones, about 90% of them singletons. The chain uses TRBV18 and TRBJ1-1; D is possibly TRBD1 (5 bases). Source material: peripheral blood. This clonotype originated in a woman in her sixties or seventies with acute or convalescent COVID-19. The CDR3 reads CASSQNGPTGVNTEAFF. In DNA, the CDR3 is TGTGCCAGCTCACAAAACGGGCCCACAGGAGTAAACACTGAAGCTTTCTTT. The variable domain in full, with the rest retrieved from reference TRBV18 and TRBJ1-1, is NAGVMQNPRHLVRRRGQEARLRCSPMKGHSHVYWYRQLPEEGLKFMVYLQKENIIDESGMPKERFSAEFPKEGPSILRIQQVVRGDSAAYFCASSQNGPTGVNTEAFFGQGTRLTVV.